This passage covers 27 T cell receptor beta chains from one sample sequenced in a study of cytomegalovirus exposure and HLA in healthy donors (dated by TCRdb to about 2017). Library preparation used the immunoSEQ multiplex PCR assay. The multiplex PCR relied on a mix of 60 forward primers for TCR Vbeta segments and 13 reverse primers for TCR Jbeta segments. The table was pulled from immuneACCESS by TCRdb, which kept in-frame rearrangements only. Such tables lose some clones; where checked, under half of the loss comes from unresolved V genes, and the rest has no known cause. In all, the sample holds about 170,000 clones, and about 85% of those were seen once. The ten most abundant clones make up about 4.4% of the sample. The sequencing input was PBMCs. These receptors all stem from a woman aged 45-60 years in good health and CMV-seropositive.

The gene calls are TRBV30 and TRBJ1-2; 7 nucleotides line up with TRBD1. V shed 4 bases, J shed 7 bases, and the junction held 6 bases outside the gene matches. This CDR3 has 12 amino acids. Germline V gene sequence: CDR1 GTSNPN, CDR2 SVGIG (reference sequence). In DNA form, the CDR3 reads TGTGCCTGGAACCTCCGGACAGGTGGCTACACCTTC. Protein sequence: CAWNLRTGGYTF.

The CDR3 spells CRPGTGYGYTF. CDR3 sequence (DNA): TGCAGACCAGGGACAGGTTATGGCTACACCTTC. The chain employs TRBV20-1 and TRBJ1-2, with 8 bases lining up with TRBD1. Germline V gene data show CDR1 as DFQATT and CDR2 as SNEGSKA (reference sequence). The CDR3 has 11 residues.

This clone was picked up a small number of times. The V gene is TRBV25-1, the J gene TRBJ2-1, with 7 bases lining up with TRBD2. Looked up from germline, CDR1 is MGHDK and CDR2 is SYGVNS. The CDR3 length is 15 residues. The V segment lost 9 bases and the J segment 3 bases; nucleotides outside the gene matches: 11. The CDR3 nucleotides are TGTGCCAGTTCCTTTGGGACGGGGGGCTACAATGAGCAGTTCTTC. This translates into CASSFGTGGYNEQFF.

This rearrangement joins TRBV6-5 to TRBJ1-1; D is uncertain. The germline gives CDR1 MNHEY, CDR2 SVGAGI. There are 14 residues in the CDR3. V was trimmed by 4 bases and J by 0 bases, leaving 9 bases between them. The CDR3 DNA follows: TGTGCCAGCAGTTTAAACAGAGTGAACACTGAAGCTTTCTTT. Protein product: CASSLNRVNTEAFF.

The rearrangement uses TRBV27 and TRBJ2-1; the D gene is possibly TRBD2 (7 bases). This CDR3 comprises 17 residues. V lost 7 bases and J lost 0, with 19 bases in between. Per germline, CDR1 MNHEY and CDR2 SMNVEV (reference sequence). CDR3 amino acids: CASKGLGGGSSYNEQFF. The CDR3 coding sequence is TGTGCCAGCAAGGGTTTGGGGGGGGGCAGCTCCTACAATGAGCAGTTCTTC.

This clone was seen a single time. V usage is TRBV10-3 and J usage is TRBJ2-7; TRBD1 agrees at 7 bases. Germline CDR1 is ENHRY and CDR2 is SYGVKD. This CDR3 comprises 13 residues. Unmatched junction bases numbered 4, after V lost 5 bases and J lost 3 bases. The CDR3 reads CAISSGTDYEQYF. The DNA for the CDR3 is TGTGCCATCAGTTCCGGGACAGACTACGAGCAGTACTTC.

The chain links TRBV5-1 to TRBJ2-5; tentative D call: TRBD1 (6 bases). The tail of the sequence fits TRBJ2-7 better, so the J call may be wrong. Germline values: CDR1 SGHRS, CDR2 YFSETQ. The CDR3 runs 15 residues. The CDR3 is CASSLGPGATYEQYF. The CDR3 DNA follows: TGCGCCAGCAGCTTGGGGCCAGGGGCAACCTACGAGCAGTACTTC.

A few counts support this clone. The chain carries TRBV10-3 and TRBJ1-1, with 8 bases lining up with TRBD1. The V gene's germline CDR1 is ENHRY and CDR2 SYGVKD. The CDR3 loop spans 16 amino acids. Trimming at V came to 2 bases and at J to 1 base, leaving 6 bases not matched to a gene. The CDR3 sequence: CAISEQGARRNTEAFF. The CDR3 DNA reads as TGTGCCATCAGTGAGCAGGGGGCCCGGAGGAACACTGAAGCTTTCTTT.

The chain uses TRBV11-2 and TRBJ1-5; 8 nucleotides align to TRBD1. The CDR3 sequence is 14 residues long. V shed 5 bases and J 5 bases; nucleotides not matched to a gene: 5. CDR1 is SGHAT and CDR2 is FQNNGV in the germline V gene. The DNA of the CDR3 is TGTGCCAGCAGCCAACAGGGGGGGTATCAGCCCCAGCATTTT. Translating gives CASSQQGGYQPQHF.

The V call is TRBV10-2, the J call TRBJ2-3; 9 bases agree with TRBD2. Germline CDR1 and CDR2: WSHSY and SAAADI. The CDR3 sequence is 15 residues long. V was clipped by 3 bases and J by 4 bases; unmatched bases: 5. CDR3 DNA sequence: TGCGCCAGCAGTGACCCAGCGGGGGGTCCAGATACGCAGTATTTT. Translating it yields CASSDPAGGPDTQYF.

This rearrangement joins TRBV25-1 to TRBJ1-2; D not resolved. The CDR3 contains 15 residues. The germline gives CDR1 MGHDK, CDR2 SYGVNS. V gave up 1 base and J gave up 4 bases, with 13 bases separating them. The CDR3 DNA reads as TGTGCCAGCAGTGAATCCACCATTCTCAGCTATGGCTACACCTTC. Translated: CASSESTILSYGYTF.

This clone has more than one count but fewer than ten. This rearrangement joins TRBV6-6 to TRBJ2-7; 8 bases line up with TRBD2. This CDR3 comprises 16 residues. Germline-derived CDR1 and CDR2 are MNHNY and SVGAGI (reference sequence). V gave up 0 bases and J gave up 4 bases; unmatched junction bases: 8. CDR3 DNA sequence: TGTGCCAGCAGTTACTCGTCCCCGGGCGGGGGGTACGAGCAGTACTTC. Translated: CASSYSSPGGGYEQYF.

The chain is built from TRBV5-1 and TRBJ2-5, with 16 bases identical to TRBD2. The length of the CDR3 is 17 residues. Per germline, CDR1 SGHRS and CDR2 YFSETQ. V lost 4 bases to trimming and J lost 6 bases; unmatched junction nucleotides: 9. In DNA form, the CDR3 reads TGCGCCAGCAGCCTAGGGACTAGCGGGGGGGCCGAAAAGACCCAGTACTTC. This codes for CASSLGTSGGAEKTQYF.

CDR3 amino acids: CASSLQGPNTEAFF. The CDR3, as DNA: TGCGCCAGCAGCCTACAGGGACCCAACACTGAAGCTTTCTTT. This chain uses TRBV5-1 with TRBJ1-1; possible D gene TRBD1, 6 bases. Between the trimmed V and J ends, which lost 4 bases and 2 bases, there was a span of 12 bases. The CDR3 has 14 amino acids. The germline V gene has CDR1 SGHRS and CDR2 YFSETQ. The full variable domain, with the rest looked up from reference TRBV5-1 and TRBJ1-1, is KAGVTQTPRYLIKTRGQQVTLSCSPISGHRSVSWYQQTPGQGLQFLFEYFSETQRNKGNFPGRFSGRQFSNSRSEMNVSTLELGDSALYLCASSLQGPNTEAFFGQGTRLTVV.

This clone has just one count. The chain recombines TRBV11-3 with TRBJ1-6; D gene ambiguous. Germline V gene sequence: CDR1 SGHNT, CDR2 YENEEA. The CDR3 is made up of 14 amino acids. V lost 2 bases and J 7 bases, leaving 9 bases between the germline ends. The CDR3 DNA sequence: TGTGCCAGCAGCTTATCGGGAGGAAATTCACCCCTCCACTTT. It specifies CASSLSGGNSPLHF.

As concerns this clone: Other DNA sequences in the same sample also yield this CDR3. CDR3 amino acids: CASSFGLAGGTDTQYF. DNA for the CDR3: TGTGCCAGCTCATTCGGACTAGCGGGAGGCACAGATACGCAGTATTTT. V and J are TRBV18 and TRBJ2-3; the match to TRBD2 covers 13 bases. Germline values: CDR1 KGHSH, CDR2 LQKENI. The CDR3 is 16 residues long. With 5 bases clipped from V and 1 base from J, the junction kept 3 bases outside the gene matches. Using reference TRBV18 and TRBJ2-3 for the parts outside the CDR3, the full variable domain is NAGVMQNPRHLVRRRGQEARLRCSPMKGHSHVYWYRQLPEEGLKFMVYLQKENIIDESGMPKERFSAEFPKEGPSILRIQQVVRGDSAAYFCASSFGLAGGTDTQYFGPGTRLTVL.

The gene calls are TRBV5-6 and TRBJ2-2, with 7 bases identical to TRBD2. Trimming at V came to 0 bases and at J to 1 base, leaving 6 bases not matched to a gene. Germline V gives CDR1 SGHDT, CDR2 YYEEEE. This CDR3 is 17 amino acids long. The CDR3 sequence is CASSLGVWGGNTGELFF. CDR3 in DNA: TGTGCCAGCAGCTTGGGAGTCTGGGGGGGGAACACCGGGGAGCTGTTTTTT.

The chain joins TRBV23-1 to TRBJ1-1, with D unclear. TRBV23-1 falls under the ORF class, with uncertain function. This CDR3 comprises 23 residues. Deletions cut 0 bases from V and 0 bases from J, with 32 bases between. For the CDR3, the DNA is TGCGCCAGCAGTCAATCCGAGGAGTTGGGAGTTGGCGGCGTCGTTCCCATGAACACTGAAGCTTTCTTT. This gives the protein CASSQSEELGVGGVVPMNTEAFF.

The V gene is TRBV29-1, the J gene TRBJ2-2, with D perhaps matching TRBD2 (6 bases). This CDR3 has 15 amino acids. The germline V and J ends were trimmed by 5 bases and 0 bases, with 13 bases remaining between them. Germline V lookup: CDR1 SQVTM, CDR2 ANQGSEA. The CDR3 DNA sequence: TGCAGCGTTCTCAATAGCGGAGCGAACACCGGGGAGCTGTTTTTT. Protein product: CSVLNSGANTGELFF.

J is TRBJ1-3 and V is TRBV15; D unclear. Trimming left V 0 bases short and J 0 bases short, with 18 bases between. The V gene's germline CDR1 is LNHNV and CDR2 YYDKDF (reference sequence). This CDR3 has 19 amino acids. The CDR3 DNA reads as TGTGCCACCAGCAGAGATCGTCTGCCCCTCAGATTCTCTGGAAACACCATATATTTT. This sequence encodes CATSRDRLPLRFSGNTIYF.

This clone was picked up a small number of times. This chain links TRBV27 with TRBJ1-1; possible D gene TRBD1, 5 bases. This CDR3 comprises 14 residues. With 5 bases removed from V and 5 bases from J, the gap between germline ends came to 15 bases. The germline gives CDR1 MNHEY, CDR2 SMNVEV (reference sequence). CDR3 protein: CASSPTRARTEAFF. The DNA of the CDR3 is TGTGCCAGCAGTCCGACCAGGGCCCGAACTGAAGCTTTCTTT.

The chain couples TRBV2 to TRBJ1-5; D may be TRBD1 (6 bases). CDR1 SNHLY and CDR2 FYNNEI come from the germline V gene. V gave up 6 bases and J gave up 1 base, with 16 bases separating them. This CDR3 has 16 residues. DNA of the CDR3: TGTGCCAGCAGCGATAATACAGGGTTGAGCAATCAGCCCCAGCATTTT. Encoded protein: CASSDNTGLSNQPQHF.

The J gene is TRBJ1-4, the V gene TRBV2, with 11 positions matching TRBD1. V lost 7 bases, J lost 7 bases, and 14 bases stayed unmatched. The CDR3 extends over 17 amino acids. Germline CDR1 SNHLY, CDR2 FYNNEI. This CDR3 is CASTAETRTGGGEKLFF. The CDR3 coding sequence is TGTGCCAGCACCGCTGAGACTAGGACAGGGGGCGGTGAAAAACTGTTTTTT.

The chain joins TRBV28 to TRBJ1-3, with 9 bases fitting TRBD1. Germline CDR1 MDHEN, CDR2 SYDVKM. The trim removed 2 bases at V and 4 bases at J, leaving 0 bases unmatched. The CDR3 runs to 14 residues. CDR3 bases: TGTGCCAGCAGTTTAGGACAGGGGGGAAACACCATATATTTT. Translating gives CASSLGQGGNTIYF.

A few counts support this clone. This chain uses TRBV11-3 with TRBJ2-1; 8 bases match TRBD2. The CDR3 length is 14 residues. V dropped 4 bases and J dropped 5; count of bases not matched to a gene: 4. Germline V lookup: CDR1 SGHNT, CDR2 YENEEA. For the CDR3, the DNA is TGTGCCAGCAGCTCCCCAGCGGGAGACAATGAGCAGTTCTTC. This translates into CASSSPAGDNEQFF.

The chain joins TRBV6-5 to TRBJ2-1; 7 bases agree with TRBD2. With V trimmed by 0 bases and J by 9 bases, 5 bases remained unmatched. From germline, CDR1 is MNHEY and CDR2 SVGAGI. This CDR3 region has 14 residues. The chain's CDR3 is CASSYSWERGEQFF. CDR3 nucleotides: TGTGCCAGCAGTTACTCCTGGGAGCGGGGTGAGCAGTTCTTC.

This clone is deemed medium-sized (0.01 to 0.1%). The chain combines TRBV27 with TRBJ2-2; 11 bases map to TRBD1. V trimming: 4 bases; J trimming: 4 bases; junction bases outside the gene matches: 2. Germline V CDR1 and CDR2: MNHEY, SMNVEV (reference sequence). The CDR3 is 15 amino acids. The CDR3 nucleotides read TGTGCCAGCAGTTCAGGGACAGGGGGCACCGGGGAGCTGTTTTTT. It codes for CASSSGTGGTGELFF.